Listed below are T cell receptor beta chains from one sample, sequenced in a study of molecular identifiers for immune sequencing clone quantification. TCRdb called the PCR reads again in MiXCR, with one record for every CDR3 protein. The sample holds roughly 630,000 distinct CDR3 sequences, about 25% seen once. Sample: naive CD8+ T cells from blood, with Jurkat cell RNA spiked in. The receptors derive from a human donor in good health. Some libraries in this study had Jurkat cell RNA spiked in. The CDR3 runs from the conserved cysteine through the conserved F or W. The order of the fields is J gene, clone size, D gene, V gene, CDR3 length, CDR3 DNA, CDR3 protein. D genes are given only for firm matches. Only some rows state a clone size, as once, few, many or a class for expanded clones.

TRBJ2-1 once . TRBV11-2 15 TGTGCCAGCCAAGTACTAGGGAGCTCCTACAATGAGCAGTTCTTC CASQVLGSSYNEQFF
TRBJ2-7 few . TRBV30 12 TGTGCCTGGAGTGATCCAGCCTACGAGCAGTACTTC CAWSDPAYEQYF
TRBJ1-1 many . TRBV11-2 15 TGTGCCAGCAGCTTTTTTTTCCGCAAGGACACTGAAGCTTTCTTT CASSFFFRKDTEAFF
TRBJ2-5 many TRBD2 TRBV5-6 15 TGTGCCAGCAGCTTGGACCTAGCGGGGGTAGAGACCCAGTACTTC CASSLDLAGVETQYF
TRBJ2-6 many . TRBV7-9 14 TGTGCCAGCCAGGGGTTTGCTGGGGCCAACGTCCTGACTTTC CASQGFAGANVLTF
TRBJ2-2 few . TRBV12-3/TRBV12-4 16 TGTGCCAGCAGTTTTCATGGGGCAAGGAACACCGGGGAGCTGTTTTTT CASSFHGARNTGELFF
TRBJ2-7 . TRBD2 TRBV7-9 17 TGTGCCAGCAGCCCACACAGCGGGGGGACGTCGAACTACGAGCAGTACTTC CASSPHSGGTSNYEQYF
TRBJ1-1 few TRBD1 TRBV6-2/TRBV6-3 19 TGTGCCAGCAGTTACTTAGCCGTCCGGGACAGAAAGATGAACACTGAAGCTTTCTTT CASSYLAVRDRKMNTEAFF
TRBJ1-1 many . TRBV7-8 21 TGTGCCAGCAGCGTAGATCCACAGGGTAAAAATTCATTGGGGCTGAACACTGAAGCTTTCTTT CASSVDPQGKNSLGLNTEAFF
TRBJ2-3 . . TRBV13 16 TGTGCCAGCAGCTTAGTTGTGCCCCTTCCCGGAGATACGCAGTATTTT CASSLVVPLPGDTQYF
TRBJ2-6 . . TRBV14 15 TGTGCCAGCAGCCAAGACGGTTTTGGGGCCAACGTCCTGACTTTC CASSQDGFGANVLTF
TRBJ1-1 many . TRBV27 13 TGTGCCAGCAGTTTGGCAGGGGCGGTCGAAGCTTTCTTT CASSLAGAVEAFF
TRBJ1-4 . . TRBV30 16 TGTGCCTGGAGTTTTCCCCCGGGACCAGTAAGTGAAAAACTGTTTTTT CAWSFPPGPVSEKLFF
TRBJ1-1 few TRBD1 TRBV4-1 20 TGCGCCAGCAGCCTCCCAGGGACAGGAAATCAGAGACCTACGAACACTGAAGCTTTCTTT CASSLPGTGNQRPTNTEAFF
TRBJ2-5 once . TRBV10-3 15 TGTGCCATCAGTGATTGGGGGGTGGCGCAAGAGACCCAGTACTTC CAISDWGVAQETQYF
TRBJ2-5 many . TRBV7-9 15 TGTGCCAGCAGCATCCCGACAGGTCCACAAGAGACCCAGTACTTC CASSIPTGPQETQYF
TRBJ1-1 . . TRBV12-3/TRBV12-4 14 TGTGCCAGCAGTTTATTGGATAAGAACACTGAAGCTTTCTTT CASSLLDKNTEAFF
TRBJ2-7 . TRBD1 TRBV27 15 TGTGCCAGCAGCCCCTCAGGGGGCTATCGGTACGAGCAGTACTTC CASSPSGGYRYEQYF
TRBJ1-3 many . TRBV7-9 12 TGTGCCAGCAGCACCCCGCGTGCTCCCATATATTTT CASSTPRAPIYF
TRBJ2-7 many . TRBV29-1 13 TGCAGCGTTGTTCGGGGGCAGGACTACGAGCAGTACTTC CSVVRGQDYEQYF
TRBJ2-3 many . TRBV14 13 TGTGCCAGCAGCCAAGATAACACAGATACGCAGTATTTT CASSQDNTDTQYF
TRBJ1-1 many . TRBV4-1 14 TGCGCCAGCAGCCAAGTAAAGACTGACACTGAAGCTTTCTTT CASSQVKTDTEAFF
TRBJ2-7 . TRBD1 TRBV7-9 15 TGTGCCAGCAGCAATCGGGACAGGAAGACCTACGAGCAGTACTTC CASSNRDRKTYEQYF
TRBJ2-2 . . TRBV4-1 18 TGCGCCAGCAGCCACACTATGGCAGGCACACTCTTTGAGGGGGAGCTGTTTTTT CASSHTMAGTLFEGELFF
TRBJ2-3 many TRBD2 TRBV7-9 15 TGTGCCAGCAGCCGCAGCGGGGGGTACACAGATACGCAGTATTTT CASSRSGGYTDTQYF
TRBJ2-5 many . TRBV2 14 TGTGCCAGTCTGGGGGACGGGAGCCAAGAGACCCAGTACTTC CASLGDGSQETQYF
TRBJ2-7 . . TRBV7-9 16 TGTGCCAGCAGCTTAGTGGGATTTGGGGTTGGCAACGAGCAGTACTTC CASSLVGFGVGNEQYF
TRBJ2-1 . . TRBV6-2/TRBV6-3 12 TGTGCCAGCAGCATGATATACAATGAGCAGTTCTTC CASSMIYNEQFF
TRBJ2-5 many . TRBV7-2 14 TGTGCCAGCAGCTTAGCGGGAGGTGCAGAGACCCAGTACTTC CASSLAGGAETQYF
TRBJ2-7 many . TRBV5-6 13 TGTGCCAGCAGCTTAAAGAGTGCCTACGAGCAGTACTTC CASSLKSAYEQYF
TRBJ2-5 few TRBD2 TRBV19 14 TGTGCCAGTAACCTAGCGGGGGGTCAAGAGACCCAGTACTTC CASNLAGGQETQYF
TRBJ2-2 . . TRBV12-3/TRBV12-4 14 TGTGCCAGCAGTTCTGGACAGCGGGCCGGGGAGCTGTTTTTT CASSSGQRAGELFF
TRBJ1-5 many . TRBV5-1 14 TGCGCCACCGGTGGCAGCTATAGCAATCAGCCCCAGCATTTT CATGGSYSNQPQHF
TRBJ2-7 many TRBD2 TRBV7-9 18 TGTGCCAGCAGCTCGCACGGACTAGCGGGGGCCCGAACCTACGAGCAGTACTTC CASSSHGLAGARTYEQYF
TRBJ2-3 many TRBD1 TRBV28 15 TGTGCCAGCAGTTTCCAGGGGGAGCGCACAGATACGCAGTATTTT CASSFQGERTDTQYF
TRBJ1-1 . . TRBV27 15 TGTGCCAGCAGTTTGCAAAGTTGGGGGGCCACTGAAGCTTTCTTT CASSLQSWGATEAFF
TRBJ1-1 . . TRBV20-1 17 TGCAGTGCTAGAGAAGATAGGGCAGGGGCAGTTCTAACTGAAGCTTTCTTT CSAREDRAGAVLTEAFF
TRBJ2-5 . . TRBV6-2/TRBV6-3 13 TGTGCCAGCAGTTCCCCCGGGGGAGAGACCCAGTACTTC CASSSPGGETQYF
TRBJ1-5 many . TRBV9 14 TGTGCCAGCAGCGTAGCCGGGATCAATCAGCCCCAGCATTTT CASSVAGINQPQHF
TRBJ2-4 many TRBD2 TRBV7-2 18 TGTGCCAGCAGCTTAGCGCGGCTAGCGGGCCAGGATTTTGACATTCAGTACTTC CASSLARLAGQDFDIQYF
TRBJ2-7 . . TRBV30 12 TGTGCCTGGAGTGTAGGGAACTACGAGCAGTACTTC CAWSVGNYEQYF
TRBJ2-5 few TRBD1 TRBV11-2 14 TGTGCCAGCAGCATCAGACAGGGCAAGGAGACCCAGTACTTC CASSIRQGKETQYF
TRBJ2-2 many . TRBV15 14 TGTGCCACCGGACAAACGGGGAACACCGGGGAGCTGTTTTTT CATGQTGNTGELFF
TRBJ1-2 . . TRBV4-2 15 TGTGCCAGCAGCCAATTCTTTGAGGGATTGGATGGCTACACCTTC CASSQFFEGLDGYTF
TRBJ2-1 . TRBD2 TRBV27 15 TGTGCCAGCAGTGGGGTTAGCGGGAGTGGTAATGAGCAGTTCTTC CASSGVSGSGNEQFF
TRBJ2-7 few TRBD2 TRBV27 18 TGTGCCAGCAGTTTGACGGTAGCGGGAGGGCGTGGCGCCTACGAGCAGTACTTC CASSLTVAGGRGAYEQYF
TRBJ1-1 many . TRBV7-9 19 TGTGCCAGCAGCTCCACGAGGCCGGGACCCCTGAACCTGGGGACTGAAGCTTTCTTT CASSSTRPGPLNLGTEAFF
TRBJ2-7 . . TRBV11-2 15 TGTGCCAGCAGCTTAGAGTCGGCCGGCACGGGGGAGCAGTACTTC CASSLESAGTGEQYF